Below are 2 T cell receptor beta chains sequenced from a single sample in a study of blood T cell repertoires in COVID-19. Assay used: immunoSEQ multiplex PCR; TCRdb lists only in-frame clones, some missing. In the table there are about 250,000 clones, over 75% of which are singletons. Sample: peripheral blood. The receptors stem from a middle-aged man with active or convalescent COVID-19.

With regard to this clone: The junction and the germline gene differ at one end; a read error may be behind it. The genes are TRBV28 and TRBJ2-1; TRBD1 is a possible D gene (5 bases). The germline V gene has CDR1 MDHEN and CDR2 SYDVKM. The CDR3 is made up of 13 amino acids. The CDR3 region is CASSLSAGLKRLF. CDR3 coding DNA: TGTGCCAGCAGTTTATCCGCAGGGCTGAAACGACTCTTC.

With respect to this clone: Other nucleotide sequences in the sample specify the same CDR3. The chain recombines TRBV5-1 with TRBJ2-1; perhaps TRBD1 as D (6 bases). Trimming took off 1 base at V and 0 bases at J, with 8 bases between the two ends. CDR3 length equals 15 residues. Germline CDR1 and CDR2: SGHRS and YFSETQ. CDR3: CASSLTGSSYNEQFF. In nucleotides, the CDR3 is TGCGCCAGCAGCTTGACAGGGAGCTCCTACAATGAGCAGTTCTTC.